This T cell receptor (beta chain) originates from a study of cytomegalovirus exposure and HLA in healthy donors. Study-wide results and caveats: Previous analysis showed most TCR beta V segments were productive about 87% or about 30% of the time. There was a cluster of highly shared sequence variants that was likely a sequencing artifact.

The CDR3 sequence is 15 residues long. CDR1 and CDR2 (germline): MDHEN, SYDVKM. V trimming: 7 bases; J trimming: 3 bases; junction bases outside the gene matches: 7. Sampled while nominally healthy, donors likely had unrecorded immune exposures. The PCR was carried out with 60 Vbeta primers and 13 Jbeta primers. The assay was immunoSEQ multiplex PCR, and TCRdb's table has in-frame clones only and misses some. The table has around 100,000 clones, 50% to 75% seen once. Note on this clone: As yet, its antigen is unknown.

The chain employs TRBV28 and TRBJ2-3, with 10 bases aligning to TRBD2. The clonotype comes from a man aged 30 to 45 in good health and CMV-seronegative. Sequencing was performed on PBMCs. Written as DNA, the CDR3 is TGTGCCAGCACCAGGACTAGCGGAACAACAGATACGCAGTATTTT. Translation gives CASTRTSGTTDTQYF.